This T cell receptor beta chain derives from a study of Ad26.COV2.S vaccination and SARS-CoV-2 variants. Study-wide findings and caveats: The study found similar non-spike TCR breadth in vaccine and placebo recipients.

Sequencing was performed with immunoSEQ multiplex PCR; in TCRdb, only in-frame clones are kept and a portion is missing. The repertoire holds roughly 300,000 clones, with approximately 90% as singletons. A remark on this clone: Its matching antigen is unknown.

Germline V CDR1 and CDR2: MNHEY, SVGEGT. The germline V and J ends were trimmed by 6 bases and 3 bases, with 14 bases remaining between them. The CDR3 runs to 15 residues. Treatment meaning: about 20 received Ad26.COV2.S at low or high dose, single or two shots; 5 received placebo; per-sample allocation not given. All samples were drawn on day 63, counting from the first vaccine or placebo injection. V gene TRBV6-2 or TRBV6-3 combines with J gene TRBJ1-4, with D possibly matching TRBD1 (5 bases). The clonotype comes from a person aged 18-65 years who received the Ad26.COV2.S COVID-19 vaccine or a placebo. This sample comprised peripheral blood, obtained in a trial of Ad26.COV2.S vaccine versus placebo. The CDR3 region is CASSRQRGSNEKLFF. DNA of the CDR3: TGTGCCAGCAGCCGTCAACGGGGGTCTAATGAAAAACTGTTTTTT.